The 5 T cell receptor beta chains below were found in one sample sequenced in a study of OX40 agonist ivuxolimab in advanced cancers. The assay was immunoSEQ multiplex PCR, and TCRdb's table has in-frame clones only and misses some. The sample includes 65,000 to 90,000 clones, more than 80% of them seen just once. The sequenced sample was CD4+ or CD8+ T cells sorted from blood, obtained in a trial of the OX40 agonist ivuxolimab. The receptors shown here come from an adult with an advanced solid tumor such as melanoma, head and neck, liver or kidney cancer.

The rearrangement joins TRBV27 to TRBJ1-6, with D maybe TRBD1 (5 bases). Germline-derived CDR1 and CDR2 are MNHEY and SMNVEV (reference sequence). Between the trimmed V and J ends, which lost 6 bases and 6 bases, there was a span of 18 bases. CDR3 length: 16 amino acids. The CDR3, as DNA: TGTGCCAGCAGCCTCGCGGGGGTTTCGCTTAATTCACCCCTCCACTTT. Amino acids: CASSLAGVSLNSPLHF.

The CDR3, as DNA: TGTGCCAGTAGTAATGCTCAGGGTACAGATACGCAGTATTTT. This codes for CASSNAQGTDTQYF. V usage is TRBV19 and J usage is TRBJ2-3; tentative D call: TRBD1 (5 bases). CDR1 LNHDA and CDR2 SQIVND come from the germline V gene (reference sequence). V was shortened by 4 bases and J by 3 bases, with 11 bases between the two germline ends. The CDR3 runs 14 residues. Full variable domain (rest looked up from reference TRBV19 and TRBJ2-3): DGGITQSPKYLFRKEGQNVTLSCEQNLNHDAMYWYRQDPGQGLRLIYYSQIVNDFQKGDIAEGYSVSREKKESFPLTVTSAQKNPTAFYLCASSNAQGTDTQYFGPGTRLTVL.

DNA of the CDR3: TGCGCCAGCAGCTTGGGTAGGACAGGCTATGAAAAACTGTTTTTT. Encoded protein: CASSLGRTGYEKLFF. The rearrangement uses TRBV5-1 and TRBJ1-4; 7 bases map to TRBD1. This CDR3 is 15 amino acids long. Per the germline V gene, CDR1 is SGHRS and CDR2 is YFSETQ. Trimming removed 0 bases from V and 6 bases from J; junction bases left unmatched: 5.

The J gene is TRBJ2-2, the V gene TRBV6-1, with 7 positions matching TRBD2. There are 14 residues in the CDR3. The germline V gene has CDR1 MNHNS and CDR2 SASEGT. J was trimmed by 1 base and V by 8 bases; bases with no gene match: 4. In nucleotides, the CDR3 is TGTGCCAGCCCCCTAGCGGAGAACACCGGGGAGCTGTTTTTT. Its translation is CASPLAENTGELFF.

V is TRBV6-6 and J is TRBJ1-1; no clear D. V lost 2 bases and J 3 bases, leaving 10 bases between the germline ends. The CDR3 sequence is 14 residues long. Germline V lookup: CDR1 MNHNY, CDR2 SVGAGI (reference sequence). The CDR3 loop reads CASSYGGVDTEAFF. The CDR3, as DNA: TGTGCCAGCAGTTACGGTGGGGTCGACACTGAAGCTTTCTTT.